What follows are 24 T cell receptor beta chains derived from one specimen sequenced in a study of T-cell memory formation after mild COVID-19. TCRdb ran MiXCR on the 5' RACE reads and lists one entry per CDR3 protein. The sample holds more than 85,000 distinct CDR3 sequences; more than 9.5% are singletons and the top ten take more than 35%. Sequenced: PBMCs or a T cell subset sorted from them (not recorded which). These receptors were obtained from a man aged 18-30 years who had mild COVID-19 (a few samples of this study predate the infection). Cell type and time point are not known.

This clonotype was seen repeatedly, ten times or more. V and J are TRBV6-5 and TRBJ1-2; 12 bases align to TRBD1. The V gene's germline CDR1 is MNHEY and CDR2 SVGAGI. The trim removed 2 bases at V and 8 bases at J, leaving 9 bases unmatched. The CDR3 consists of 16 residues. For the CDR3, the DNA is TGTGCCAGCAGTTACGAGTGGGACAGGGGGCTGGGCGGCTACACCTTC. Its translation: CASSYEWDRGLGGYTF.

This clonotype was seen a handful of times. The chain is built from TRBV7-2 and TRBJ1-5, with 9 bases identical to TRBD1. V shed 4 bases and J 7 bases; nucleotides not matched to a gene: 5. Germline CDR1 is SGHTA and CDR2 is FQGNSA. The CDR3 has 14 residues. CDR3 nucleotide sequence: TGTGCCAGCAGCTGGGGACAGGGAGACCAGCCCCAGCATTTT. Its protein is CASSWGQGDQPQHF.

This clonotype was recorded a few times. In DNA form, the CDR3 reads TGTGCCAGCAGCCAAGGCTTGCGGGGGGAAAAACTGTTTTTT. It translates to CASSQGLRGEKLFF. This sequence joins TRBV11-2 and TRBJ1-4; tentative D call: TRBD1 (5 bases). This CDR3 is 14 amino acids long. Trimming left V 5 bases short and J 8 bases short, with 15 bases between. From germline, CDR1 is SGHAT and CDR2 FQNNGV. Full variable domain (outside the CDR3, taken from reference TRBV11-2 and TRBJ1-4): EAGVAQSPRYKIIEKRQSVAFWCNPISGHATLYWYQQILGQGPKLLIQFQNNGVVDDSQLPKDRFSAERLKGVDSTLKIQPAKLEDSAVYLCASSQGLRGEKLFFGSGTQLSVL.

This clonotype has more than one count but fewer than ten. This chain uses TRBV7-2 with TRBJ2-7; 8 bases line up with TRBD1. This CDR3 region has 13 residues. Per germline, CDR1 SGHTA and CDR2 FQGNSA. After removal of 2 bases from V and 4 bases from J, the junction contained 1 base not matched to a gene. The CDR3 DNA reads as TGTGCCAGCAGCTTAACAGGGGGGTACGAGCAGTACTTC. It yields the protein CASSLTGGYEQYF. Filled out from reference TRBV7-2 and TRBJ2-7, the complete variable domain reads GAGVSQSPSNKVTEKGKDVELRCDPISGHTALYWYRQSLGQGLEFLIYFQGNSAPDKSGLPSDRFSAERTGGSVSTLTIQRTQQEDSAVYLCASSLTGGYEQYFGPGTRLTVT.

This clonotype was seen a few times. The genes are TRBV9 and TRBJ1-2; 9 positions match TRBD1. This CDR3 region has 15 residues. Per germline, CDR1 SGDLS and CDR2 YYNGEE. Germline trimming cut 0 bases from V and 5 bases from J; bases unmatched to any gene: 5. The CDR3 reads CASSVDRTGAYGYTF. CDR3 sequence (DNA): TGTGCCAGCAGCGTAGATCGGACAGGGGCTTATGGCTACACCTTC.

The V gene is TRBV10-3, the J gene TRBJ2-7; perhaps D is TRBD1 or TRBD2 (5 bases each). Trimming stripped 8 bases from V and 0 bases from J, with 11 bases between. The CDR3 sequence is 13 residues long. The germline V gene has CDR1 ENHRY and CDR2 SYGVKD. In nucleotides, the CDR3 is TGTGCCATCGGGACGCCTGACTCCTACGAGCAGTACTTC. Translated, it gives CAIGTPDSYEQYF.

This clonotype was observed a few times. V usage is TRBV4-3 and J usage is TRBJ1-1; D is possibly TRBD1 (5 bases). The CDR3 has 14 amino acids. Germline lookup yields CDR1 LGHNA and CDR2 YSLEER. The V and J ends lost 4 bases and 4 bases respectively, with 13 bases between them. DNA for the CDR3: TGCGCCAGCAGCCCCGGACACCGGGGCACTGAAGCTTTCTTT. This encodes CASSPGHRGTEAFF.

This clonotype was picked up a small number of times. The V and J genes are TRBV5-4 and TRBJ2-7, with D perhaps matching TRBD2 (6 bases). With 4 bases removed from V and 0 bases from J, the gap between germline ends came to 11 bases. The CDR3 totals 14 residues. Germline CDR1 SGHNT, CDR2 YYREEE (reference sequence). The CDR3 reads CASSPGGVSYEQYF. The CDR3 DNA reads TGTGCCAGCAGCCCAGGCGGGGTCTCCTACGAGCAGTACTTC. Looking up the rest from reference TRBV5-4 and TRBJ2-7 gives the full variable domain: ETGVTQSPTHLIKTRGQQVTLRCSSQSGHNTVSWYQQALGQGPQFIFQYYREEENGRGNFPPRFSGLQFPNYSSELNVNALELDDSALYLCASSPGGVSYEQYFGPGTRLTVT.

The J gene is TRBJ2-7, the V gene TRBV4-1; D is uncertain. This CDR3 comprises 15 residues. Germline assignment: CDR1 MGHRA and CDR2 YSYEKL. Trimming took off 0 bases at V and 3 bases at J, with 12 bases between the two ends. The CDR3: CASSQDEDPVYEQYF. CDR3 nucleotide sequence: TGCGCCAGCAGCCAAGACGAGGATCCAGTCTACGAGCAGTACTTC.

This clonotype came up many times. The rearrangement uses TRBV7-9 and TRBJ2-3, with 10 bases matching TRBD2. Germline CDR1 and CDR2: SEHNR and FQNEAQ (reference sequence). This CDR3 comprises 15 residues. V gave up 3 bases and J gave up 1 base; unmatched junction bases: 1. CDR3 loop: CASSFGTSGTDTQYF. CDR3 sequence (DNA): TGTGCCAGCAGCTTCGGGACTAGCGGCACAGATACGCAGTATTTT.

This clonotype was seen at least ten times. The chain links TRBV9 to TRBJ2-3, with 7 bases fitting TRBD2. The V segment lost 2 bases and the J segment 5 bases; nucleotides outside the gene matches: 5. Germline-derived CDR1 and CDR2 are SGDLS and YYNGEE. The CDR3 is 14 amino acids. This chain's CDR3 is CASSVWEGIDTQYF. In nucleotides, the CDR3 is TGTGCCAGCAGCGTCTGGGAGGGAATAGATACGCAGTATTTT. The full variable domain, rest sourced from reference TRBV9 and TRBJ2-3, is DSGVTQTPKHLITATGQRVTLRCSPRSGDLSVYWYQQSLDQGLQFLIQYYNGEERAKGNILERFSAQQFPDLHSELNLSSLELGDSALYFCASSVWEGIDTQYFGPGTRLTVL.

This clonotype was found a few times. This chain joins TRBV20-1 and TRBJ2-3; 9 nucleotides match TRBD2. In germline, CDR1 is DFQATT, CDR2 SNEGSKA (reference sequence). CDR3 length: 14 amino acids. With V trimmed by 4 bases and J by 7 bases, 9 bases remained unmatched. CDR3 amino acids: CSAISGGGGNTQYF. CDR3 DNA: TGCAGTGCTATTAGCGGGGGAGGCGGTAATACGCAGTATTTT.

V and J are TRBV4-1 and TRBJ2-4; 9 nucleotides match TRBD1. Looked up from germline, CDR1 is MGHRA and CDR2 is YSYEKL. The V segment lost 4 bases and the J segment 7 bases; nucleotides outside the gene matches: 14. The CDR3 has 17 amino acids. Here the CDR3 reads CASSRMIQGADKNIQYF. The CDR3 nucleotides are TGCGCCAGCAGCCGCATGATACAGGGGGCTGATAAGAACATTCAGTACTTC.

This clonotype was counted a few times. J is TRBJ1-2 and V is TRBV5-5, with unresolved D. From germline, CDR1 is SGHKS and CDR2 YYEKEE (reference sequence). Trimming left V 6 bases short and J 10 bases short, with 16 bases between. The CDR3 spans 12 residues. CDR3 amino acids: CASKEGGPFYTF. The DNA for the CDR3 is TGTGCCAGCAAGGAGGGAGGCCCATTCTACACCTTC.

Ten or more counts support this clonotype. The genes are TRBV5-1 and TRBJ1-1; TRBD1 matches 7 bases. V lost 5 bases to trimming and J lost 1 base; unmatched junction nucleotides: 2. The CDR3 consists of 13 residues. The germline gives CDR1 SGHRS, CDR2 YFSETQ. As DNA, the CDR3 is TGCGCCAGCAGTCGGACAGGGAACACTGAAGCTTTCTTT. Residues: CASSRTGNTEAFF. Full variable domain (missing parts from reference TRBV5-1 and TRBJ1-1): KAGVTQTPRYLIKTRGQQVTLSCSPISGHRSVSWYQQTPGQGLQFLFEYFSETQRNKGNFPGRFSGRQFSNSRSEMNVSTLELGDSALYLCASSRTGNTEAFFGQGTRLTVV.

This clonotype came up many times. The J gene is TRBJ2-2, the V gene TRBV7-9, with D hard to call. CDR3 length: 17 residues. The V gene's germline CDR1 is SEHNR and CDR2 FQNEAQ (reference sequence). Trimming removed 8 bases from V and 6 bases from J, with 25 bases in between. CDR3 sequence reads: CASGSTTITSPAGELFF. The CDR3, as DNA: TGTGCCAGCGGATCGACCACTATCACCTCGCCCGCCGGGGAGCTGTTTTTT.

This clonotype was recorded many times. The V call is TRBV7-2, the J call TRBJ2-1, with 7 nucleotides matching TRBD1. Germline CDR1 and CDR2: SGHTA and FQGNSA. Trimming took 1 base from V and 9 from J; bases not matched to a gene: 6. The CDR3 length is 14 residues. The DNA for the CDR3 is TGTGCCAGCAGCTTAGAAGGGACAGCTTTTGAGCAGTTCTTC. Its protein is CASSLEGTAFEQFF.

V is TRBV5-8 and J is TRBJ2-7, with D perhaps being TRBD1 or TRBD2 (5 bases each). There are 15 residues in the CDR3. CDR1 and CDR2 (germline): SGHTS, YDEGEE. The V gene lost 3 bases and the J gene lost 2 bases, with 15 bases spanning the gap. Written as DNA, the CDR3 is TGTGCCAGCAGCTCACCCCGGGACGTAACCTACGAGCAGTACGTC. It yields the protein CASSSPRDVTYEQYV.

The table lists this clonotype with a few counts. The chain joins TRBV6-4 to TRBJ2-2; D not certain. Germline V gene data show CDR1 as MRHNA and CDR2 as SNTAGT. The CDR3 consists of 13 residues. V was clipped by 4 bases and J by 2 bases, with 5 bases between them. In DNA form, the CDR3 reads TGTGCCAGCAGTGGGGGTAACACCGGGGAGCTGTTTTTT. Translation gives CASSGGNTGELFF.

This clonotype showed up just a few times. The chain employs TRBV7-6 and TRBJ1-2, with unresolved D. This CDR3 contains 13 residues. V gave up 9 bases and J gave up 2 bases, with 13 bases separating them. Looked up from germline, CDR1 is SGHVS and CDR2 is FNYEAQ. CDR3 residues: CASARSRNYGYTF. CDR3 in DNA: TGTGCCAGTGCCCGCTCCAGGAACTATGGCTACACCTTC.

This clonotype turned up a few times. V is TRBV5-1 and J is TRBJ1-1; no clear D. Germline-derived CDR1 and CDR2 are SGHRS and YFSETQ. This CDR3 spans 14 amino acids. The germline V and J ends were trimmed by 3 bases and 2 bases, with 11 bases remaining between them. CDR3 residues: CASSSGSSNTEAFF. The CDR3 DNA follows: TGCGCCAGCAGCTCGGGCTCTTCAAACACTGAAGCTTTCTTT.

This clonotype appeared a few times. The genes are TRBV20-1 and TRBJ2-1; 8 nucleotides match TRBD1. The germline V gene encodes CDR1 DFQATT and CDR2 SNEGSKA (reference sequence). The CDR3 has 12 residues. The V and J ends lost 6 bases and 3 bases, in that order; junction bases with no gene match: 1. CDR3 in DNA: TGCAGTGCACAGGGGGGCTACAATGAGCAGTTCTTC. Translating gives CSAQGGYNEQFF.

This clonotype has ten or more counts. V gene TRBV7-9 combines with J gene TRBJ2-1; perhaps D is TRBD1 or TRBD2 (5 bases each). This CDR3 is 12 amino acids long. Trimming cost V 2 bases and J 10 bases, with 9 bases left between them. Germline CDR1 and CDR2: SEHNR and FQNEAQ (reference sequence). The CDR3 nucleotides read TGTGCCAGCAGCTTAAGAGGGGACGAGCAGTTCTTC. Protein: CASSLRGDEQFF.

This clonotype appeared many times. The chain carries TRBV7-3 and TRBJ1-1; tentative D call: TRBD1 (5 bases). The CDR3 totals 15 residues. V was pared by 2 bases and J by 1 base, with 11 bases between. Germline V gene data show CDR1 as SGHTA and CDR2 as FQGTGA. CDR3: CASSLSAGGNTEAFF. For the CDR3, the DNA is TGTGCCAGCAGCTTATCGGCGGGGGGGAACACTGAAGCTTTCTTT.